The 23 T cell receptor beta chains listed next were all sequenced from one sample in a study of T cells expressing NK-cell markers. TCRdb re-called the 5' RACE reads and catalogs CDR3 proteins one per entry, DNA excluded. In all, the sample yields roughly 420,000 distinct CDR3 sequences. Sequencing was performed on blood T cells: a sorted CD56 or NKG2C T cell subset, CD4+ or CD8+ T cells, or bulk PBMC T cells (not recorded which). The receptors come from a woman between 18 and 70 years old in good health.

The chain is built from TRBV11-2 and TRBJ2-2. Looked up from germline, CDR1 is SGHAT and CDR2 is FQNNGV. This CDR3 has 14 residues. This chain's CDR3 is CASSLGTLTGELFF. Full variable domain (missing parts from reference TRBV11-2 and TRBJ2-2): EAGVAQSPRYKIIEKRQSVAFWCNPISGHATLYWYQQILGQGPKLLIQFQNNGVVDDSQLPKDRFSAERLKGVDSTLKIQPAKLEDSAVYLCASSLGTLTGELFFGEGSRLTVL.

V and J are TRBV5-1 and TRBJ2-5; TCRdb lists TRBD2, though no DNA is available to test this call. The CDR3 consists of 13 residues. Germline values: CDR1 SGHRS, CDR2 YFSETQ. The CDR3 reads CASSLLAGETQYF.

The chain is built from TRBV7-6 and TRBJ2-7; lacking DNA, the TRBD2 call made by TCRdb goes unchecked. Germline V gene sequence: CDR1 SGHVS, CDR2 FNYEAQ. The CDR3 sequence is 13 residues long. CDR3 region: CASSLELAYEQYF.

The chain carries TRBV2 and TRBJ2-4. The germline CDR1 and CDR2 sequences are SNHLY and FYNNEI. The CDR3 totals 12 residues. The CDR3 protein is CASIQQQNIQYF.

The rearrangement uses TRBV5-1 and TRBJ1-1; TCRdb gives TRBD1 as the D gene, but with no DNA this cannot be confirmed. This CDR3 is built from 16 residues. Germline loops: CDR1 SGHRS, CDR2 YFSETQ. The CDR3 is CASSLQPGWGNTEAFF.

The gene calls are TRBV29-1 and TRBJ2-5. Germline CDR1 is SQVTM and CDR2 is ANQGSEA. The CDR3 sequence is 11 residues long. The CDR3 region is CSVSVLETQYF.

This chain connects TRBV5-4 to TRBJ2-3; TCRdb's D call of TRBD2 is untestable without DNA. There are 17 residues in the CDR3. Germline loops: CDR1 SGHNT, CDR2 YYREEE (reference sequence). CDR3 amino acids: CASRKKGSSGRTDTQYF.

The rearrangement joins TRBV20-1 to TRBJ2-4; TCRdb reports TRBD1, a call that lacks DNA to check it against. The germline V gene has CDR1 DFQATT and CDR2 SNEGSKA (reference sequence). CDR3 length: 16 residues. The CDR3 loop is CSATGTSSRAVYIQYF.

The chain has TRBV6-1 and TRBJ2-3; TCRdb names TRBD2, which stays unverified in the absence of DNA. The CDR3 has 15 residues. Germline CDR1 MNHNS, CDR2 SASEGT. This CDR3 reads CASRTLAGGEDTQYF.

The rearrangement links TRBV29-1 to TRBJ2-7; without DNA, the TCRdb call of TRBD1 cannot be checked. The CDR3 extends over 14 amino acids. Germline-derived CDR1 and CDR2 are SQVTM and ANQGSEA. CDR3 amino acids: CSVEVSRGRYEQYF.

The rearrangement links TRBV10-3 to TRBJ2-3; TCRdb returns TRBD2, unconfirmable since there is no DNA. This CDR3 is built from 16 residues. Per the germline V gene, CDR1 is ENHRY and CDR2 is SYGVKD. CDR3 sequence reads: CAISESPTGVGDTQYF.

The chain is built from TRBV7-2 and TRBJ2-1; the D call from TCRdb, TRBD2, cannot be confirmed without DNA. Germline assignment: CDR1 SGHTA and CDR2 FQGNSA. CDR3 size: 15 residues. The CDR3 spells CASSPLRAGDNEQFF.

The chain joins TRBV10-3 to TRBJ2-3. The germline V gene encodes CDR1 ENHRY and CDR2 SYGVKD. This CDR3 region has 14 residues. The CDR3 loop is CAISAYQTTDTQYF.

The rearrangement joins TRBV7-9 to TRBJ1-2; TCRdb outputs TRBD1, but without DNA this stays unchecked. The CDR3 runs to 14 residues. Germline assignment: CDR1 SEHNR and CDR2 FQNEAQ (reference sequence). The CDR3 region is CASSRQDRIYGYTF.

The chain recombines TRBV30 with TRBJ2-1; TCRdb's D call, TRBD1, is unchecked because there is no DNA. This CDR3 contains 14 residues. The V gene's germline CDR1 is GTSNPN and CDR2 SVGIG (reference sequence). The CDR3 spells CAWSVRRERNEQFF.

The chain joins TRBV6-5 to TRBJ1-4; TCRdb selects TRBD1, and the lack of DNA leaves this call unchecked. This CDR3 has 17 amino acids. Germline CDR1 reads MNHEY; CDR2 reads SVGAGI. This CDR3 is CASSYLAPGQGDEKLFF.

This chain joins TRBV28 and TRBJ1-1; the D gene TCRdb calls, TRBD1, cannot be checked with no DNA. This CDR3 is 13 amino acids long. Germline V gene data show CDR1 as MDHEN and CDR2 as SYDVKM. CDR3: CASSFSGGTEAFF.

The CDR3 loop is CASSPGQQANYGYTF. V gene TRBV12-3 or TRBV12-4 combines with J gene TRBJ1-2; absent DNA, TCRdb's TRBD1 call cannot be checked. The CDR3 loop spans 15 amino acids.

The rearrangement uses TRBV10-3 and TRBJ1-6; TCRdb proposes TRBD1, but this gene call is untestable without DNA. The germline gives CDR1 ENHRY, CDR2 SYGVKD. The CDR3 totals 15 residues. The CDR3 here is CAISESEGDSSPLHF.

CDR3 region: CASSKAGGRITGELFF. The rearrangement joins TRBV3-1 to TRBJ2-2; TCRdb returns TRBD2, unconfirmable since there is no DNA. The germline gives CDR1 LGHDT, CDR2 YNNKEL (reference sequence). The CDR3 is 16 residues long.

The chain carries TRBV2 and TRBJ2-1. The CDR3 consists of 11 residues. Germline V CDR1 and CDR2: SNHLY, FYNNEI. CDR3 sequence: CATENLGLQFF.

The rearrangement uses TRBV5-1 and TRBJ2-3. CDR1 and CDR2 (germline): SGHRS, YFSETQ. There are 16 residues in the CDR3. The CDR3 sequence is CASSLGLQKSTDTQYF.

This rearrangement joins TRBV12-3 or TRBV12-4 to TRBJ1-6; TCRdb's D gene call, TRBD1, goes unchecked for lack of DNA. The CDR3 totals 16 residues. CDR3 protein: CASSLATGRGNSPLHF.